This T cell receptor (beta chain) was recovered during a study of T cells after yellow fever vaccination. As concerns this clonotype: Its antigen remains unknown.

TCRdb re-called the 5' RACE reads through MiXCR, storing one row per CDR3 protein. Of more than 80,000 distinct CDR3 sequences in the sample, 5.8% were seen once. The CDR3 has 12 amino acids. Germline V gene data show CDR1 as ENHRY and CDR2 as SYGVKD. V lost 4 bases, J lost 14 bases, and 9 bases stayed unmatched. Study results and limitations: Among primary-vaccination clones, most reappeared after the booster, at 95% to 96% for CD4 and roughly 88% for CD8.

This specimen was CD8+ T cells sorted from PBMCs, taken 10 days after the yellow fever booster vaccination. The chain uses TRBV10-3 and TRBJ2-3; TRBD2 matches at 7 bases. The TCR comes from a man younger than 35 who received the YFV17D yellow fever vaccine. The CDR3, as DNA: TGTGCCATCAGTGGGGGCGGGGAGGGCGTGTATTTT. Amino acids: CAISGGGEGVYF.